The entry below gives a single TCR beta chain sequence along with its context. Germline V CDR1 and CDR2: MDHEN, SYDVKM. The CDR3 is 15 amino acids. The V and J ends lost 5 bases and 4 bases respectively, with 15 bases between them. The sample is drawn from a study of cytomegalovirus exposure and HLA in healthy donors. Profiling relied on immunoSEQ multiplex PCR, and the TCRdb table lists in-frame clones only, not all of them. Of about 150,000 clones detected, about 95% appear once; the ten largest clones hold roughly 1.9%. The V and J genes are TRBV28 and TRBJ1-3; D is uncertain. The source is a man between 18 and 35 years old in good health and CMV-seropositive. The specimen was PBMCs. CDR3 coding DNA: TGTGCCAGCAGTCAGACACCTCCGGGGGGAAACACCATATATTTT. Its translation is CASSQTPPGGNTIYF.